This T cell receptor beta chain is drawn from a study of post-analysis software for immune sequencing data. For the study at large: Some patients lacked subtype; others had relapsing-remitting, secondary progressive or progressive-relapsing disease.

Study-wide results and caveats: Significantly lower normalized Chao1 diversity was seen in multiple sclerosis patients than in controls. Comparison of patients with controls showed 5 or 6 TRBV segments more frequent in patients, TRBV5-6, TRBV5-1 and TRBV20-1 among them. When the samples were clustered directly with F measure, those that had been prepared in the same batch showed strong co-clustering.

A note on this clonotype: The antigen remains unidentified.

Every TCR beta cDNA library bore unique molecular identifiers. cDNA molecules numbering about 480,000 came from approximately 0.91 to 9.4 million T cells. TCRdb fed the PCR reads into MiXCR, producing one record per CDR3 protein. The sample includes hundreds of thousands of distinct CDR3 sequences, roughly 30% of them seen just once. This CDR3 comprises 15 residues. Germline V gene lookup returns CDR1 SQVTM and CDR2 ANQGSEA. Trimming cost V 7 bases and J 3 bases; bases outside gene matches: 14. The receptor's source is a girl aged 10 to 17 with multiple sclerosis. The sequencing sample was made of blood. J is TRBJ1-2 and V is TRBV29-1, with 7 bases aligning to TRBD1. CDR3 nucleotide sequence: TGCAGCGCTGTTCTTAGGACAGGCCTCCACTATGGCTACACCTTC. Translation: CSAVLRTGLHYGYTF.